These 27 T cell receptor beta chains originate from one sample sequenced in a study of cytomegalovirus exposure and HLA in healthy donors (dated by TCRdb to the late 2010s). Libraries came from the immunoSEQ multiplex PCR assay. A mixture of 60 forward primers for TCR Vbeta segments and 13 reverse primers for TCR Jbeta segments was used in the multiplex PCR. Imported from immuneACCESS, the table was reduced by TCRdb to in-frame sequences with V and J called. These copies leave out some clones; in studies compared against another copy, an unresolved V gene accounts for under half, and the cause of the remainder is not known. Counted in this sample were 75,000 to 95,000 clones; over 60% of them appeared once. 3.9% of the sample is held by the ten biggest clonotypes. Sequenced: PBMCs. These TCRs come from a man under 40 in good health and CMV-seronegative.

The rearrangement links TRBV27 to TRBJ1-6; D remains ambiguous. Trimming left V 4 bases short and J 5 bases short, with 12 bases between. The CDR3 totals 15 residues. Germline CDR1 is MNHEY and CDR2 is SMNVEV (reference sequence). The CDR3 protein is CASSSKRGHNSPLHF. For the CDR3, the DNA is TGTGCCAGCAGTTCCAAACGAGGGCATAATTCACCCCTCCACTTT.

The V gene is TRBV19, the J gene TRBJ2-7; D unresolved. Germline lookup yields CDR1 LNHDA and CDR2 SQIVND (reference sequence). V was clipped by 6 bases and J by 3 bases, with 15 bases between them. This CDR3 contains 14 residues. CDR3 amino acids: CASSAQVPDYEQYF. In DNA, the CDR3 is TGTGCCAGTAGCGCGCAGGTTCCCGACTACGAGCAGTACTTC.

As regards this clone: Other DNA sequences in the sample encode the same CDR3. The chain joins TRBV7-3 to TRBJ2-3; 9 bases are shared with TRBD2. This CDR3 has 16 residues. Trimming at V came to 3 bases and at J to 1 base, leaving 5 bases not matched to a gene. CDR1 and CDR2 (germline): SGHTA, FQGTGA. The CDR3 reads CASSLGLAGGTDTQYF. CDR3 bases: TGTGCCAGCAGCTTGGGGTTAGCGGGGGGCACAGATACGCAGTATTTT.

This chain links TRBV16 with TRBJ2-3; 8 bases fit TRBD1. CDR1 and CDR2 (germline): KGHSY, FQNENV. V dropped 4 bases and J dropped 2; count of bases not matched to a gene: 8. This CDR3 has 16 amino acids. The chain's CDR3 is CASSLLGTGDTDTQYF. CDR3 DNA sequence: TGTGCCAGCAGCCTTCTCGGGACAGGTGACACAGATACGCAGTATTTT.

This chain links TRBV7-6 with TRBJ2-5, with TRBD2 identical over 13 bases. The trim removed 1 base at V and 1 base at J, leaving 3 bases unmatched. The germline V gene has CDR1 SGHVS and CDR2 FNYEAQ. The CDR3 covers 17 residues. CDR3 DNA: TGTGCCAGCAGCTTAGGGACTAGCGGGGGAAGCCAAGAGACCCAGTACTTC. Translating gives CASSLGTSGGSQETQYF.

The chain is built from TRBV5-1 and TRBJ2-3; possible D gene TRBD2, 6 bases. The CDR3 loop spans 15 amino acids. Germline V CDR1 and CDR2: SGHRS, YFSETQ. Trimming removed 0 bases from V and 0 bases from J, with 8 bases in between. The CDR3 DNA is TGCGCCAGCAGCTTGGTTGCGGGGAGCACAGATACGCAGTATTTT. Translated, it gives CASSLVAGSTDTQYF.

The chain carries TRBV6-6 and TRBJ1-5; 7 bases are shared with TRBD1. J gave up 8 bases and V 6 bases, and 10 bases lay outside the gene matches. Germline loops: CDR1 MNHNY, CDR2 SVGAGI (reference sequence). The CDR3 spans 14 residues. Here the CDR3 reads CASSRQGGWEPQHF. CDR3 bases: TGTGCCAGCAGCCGACAGGGTGGATGGGAGCCCCAGCATTTT.

This clone was observed a few times. This sequence joins TRBV10-3 and TRBJ1-1; 7 bases line up with TRBD1. Trimming took 11 bases from V and 3 from J; bases not matched to a gene: 15. This CDR3 has 15 amino acids. CDR1 and CDR2 from the germline V gene are ENHRY and SYGVKD. The CDR3 protein is CASTIEGGRDTEAFF. The CDR3 DNA sequence: TGTGCCTCAACAATTGAAGGGGGCAGGGACACTGAAGCTTTCTTT.

V is TRBV5-1 and J is TRBJ1-1; D not resolved. Between the trimmed V and J ends, which lost 2 bases and 3 bases, there was a span of 8 bases. The CDR3 is 13 residues long. Germline values: CDR1 SGHRS, CDR2 YFSETQ. The CDR3 sequence is CASSFGGDTEAFF. CDR3 DNA: TGCGCCAGCAGCTTCGGCGGGGACACTGAAGCTTTCTTT.

The chain has TRBV27 and TRBJ2-4, with a possible D match to TRBD1 (6 bases). This CDR3 comprises 16 residues. Germline CDR1 and CDR2: MNHEY and SMNVEV (reference sequence). V dropped 2 bases and J dropped 13 bases, with 24 bases sitting between them. This CDR3 is CASSLRTGGAAGGQYF. CDR3 in DNA: TGTGCCAGCAGTTTACGAACGGGCGGAGCCGCTGGGGGCCAGTACTTC.

This chain connects TRBV19 to TRBJ1-5; TRBD1 is a possible D gene (5 bases). There are 14 residues in the CDR3. Trimming left V 3 bases short and J 2 bases short, with 8 bases between. From germline, CDR1 is LNHDA and CDR2 SQIVND (reference sequence). The CDR3 reads CASSMQGGNQPQHF. For the CDR3, the DNA is TGTGCCAGTAGTATGCAGGGTGGCAATCAGCCCCAGCATTTT.

This chain links TRBV6-6 with TRBJ2-7, with TRBD1 identical over 7 bases. J lost 0 bases, V lost 2 bases, and 1 base had no gene match. The CDR3 extends over 14 amino acids. Germline CDR1 MNHNY, CDR2 SVGAGI (reference sequence). CDR3 in amino acids: CASSYRGPSYEQYF. The CDR3, as DNA: TGTGCCAGCAGTTACAGGGGGCCCTCCTACGAGCAGTACTTC.

This clone has only a few counts. V usage is TRBV5-1 and J usage is TRBJ2-5; 9 positions match TRBD1. The last part of the DNA fits TRBJ2-7 better; the J call may be wrong. Germline-derived CDR1 and CDR2 are SGHRS and YFSETQ. The CDR3 covers 15 residues. The CDR3 sequence: CASSLGGTGIYEQYF. CDR3 bases: TGCGCCAGCAGCTTGGGGGGGACAGGGATTTACGAGCAGTACTTC.

The V and J genes are TRBV6-6 and TRBJ2-3, with unresolved D. The CDR3 covers 14 residues. Per germline, CDR1 MNHNY and CDR2 SVGAGI (reference sequence). V was clipped by 4 bases and J by 0 bases, with 8 bases between them. The DNA for the CDR3 is TGTGCCAGCAGTTCCGAGAGAAGCACAGATACGCAGTATTTT. Its protein product is CASSSERSTDTQYF.

In DNA, the CDR3 is TGTGCCAGCAGCCAAGGACTGGGCGGGAGGGCCCTCTTCCCCACAGATACGCAGTATTTT. It codes for CASSQGLGGRALFPTDTQYF. The J gene is TRBJ2-3, the V gene TRBV4-2; TRBD2 matches 9 bases. The CDR3 loop spans 20 amino acids. The trim removed 1 base at V and 2 bases at J, leaving 16 bases unmatched. The germline V gene has CDR1 LGHNA and CDR2 YNFKEQ.

The chain uses TRBV7-3 and TRBJ1-4, with D perhaps TRBD1 (5 bases). The germline V and J ends were trimmed by 5 bases and 7 bases, with 11 bases remaining between them. The CDR3 extends over 13 amino acids. Germline V lookup: CDR1 SGHTA, CDR2 FQGTGA. The CDR3 is CASSRQGGEKLFF. In DNA form, the CDR3 reads TGTGCCAGCAGCCGGCAGGGAGGTGAAAAACTGTTTTTT. The variable domain in full, with the rest retrieved from reference TRBV7-3 and TRBJ1-4, is GAGVSQTPSNKVTEKGKYVELRCDPISGHTALYWYRQSLGQGPEFLIYFQGTGAADDSGLPNDRFFAVRPEGSVSTLKIQRTERGDSAVYLCASSRQGGEKLFFGSGTQLSVL.

The chain links TRBV5-1 to TRBJ1-1; maybe TRBD1 (5 bases). Germline V gene sequence: CDR1 SGHRS, CDR2 YFSETQ. The CDR3 runs 16 residues. Trimming stripped 0 bases from V and 1 base from J, with 13 bases between. The CDR3 DNA is TGCGCCAGCAGCTTGGGTTTGACCCAGGGGAACACTGAAGCTTTCTTT. It translates to CASSLGLTQGNTEAFF.

The chain recombines TRBV6-4 with TRBJ2-1; weak D call: TRBD2 (5 bases). The CDR3 length is 15 residues. Trimming stripped 3 bases from V and 1 base from J, with 10 bases between. Germline values: CDR1 MRHNA, CDR2 SNTAGT. The CDR3 loop is CASSEEPGSYNEQFF. CDR3 DNA sequence: TGTGCCAGCAGTGAAGAACCGGGGTCCTACAATGAGCAGTTCTTC.

The chain carries TRBV6-5 and TRBJ2-7; TRBD1 agrees at 8 bases. Germline V gene lookup returns CDR1 MNHEY and CDR2 SVGAGI. The V and J ends lost 6 bases and 1 base, in that order; junction bases with no gene match: 5. The CDR3 has 14 amino acids. CDR3 nucleotide sequence: TGTGCCAGCAGACCGAGACAGGGGTCCTACGAGCAGTACTTC. Its protein product is CASRPRQGSYEQYF.

J is TRBJ2-1 and V is TRBV4-1, with TRBD2 matching 9 bases. V lost 1 base and J lost 5; bases outside the gene matches: 3. Per the germline V gene, CDR1 is MGHRA and CDR2 is YSYEKL. The CDR3 runs to 15 residues. This CDR3 reads CASSQGAGGHNEQFF. The CDR3 DNA sequence: TGCGCCAGCAGCCAAGGAGCGGGGGGTCACAATGAGCAGTTCTTC.

CDR3 residues: CASSRGPDHYGYTF. DNA for the CDR3: TGTGCCAGCAGTCGAGGGCCCGACCACTATGGCTACACCTTC. V is TRBV11-1 and J is TRBJ1-2; D not resolved. The CDR3 is made up of 14 amino acids. The germline V gene encodes CDR1 SGHAT and CDR2 FQDESV (reference sequence). V lost 6 bases to trimming and J lost 3 bases, with 14 bases between them.

The chain carries TRBV28 and TRBJ2-7, with 10 bases lining up with TRBD1. Germline V gives CDR1 MDHEN, CDR2 SYDVKM. V trimming: 11 bases; J trimming: 3 bases; junction bases outside the gene matches: 10. This CDR3 has 14 amino acids. CDR3 sequence: CAAGWDRGLYEQYF. The CDR3 DNA is TGTGCCGCCGGGTGGGACAGGGGTCTCTACGAGCAGTACTTC.

The chain uses TRBV27 and TRBJ1-2; 7 nucleotides line up with TRBD1. J gave up 7 bases and V 4 bases, and 9 bases lay outside the gene matches. This CDR3 has 14 amino acids. Per the germline V gene, CDR1 is MNHEY and CDR2 is SMNVEV (reference sequence). CDR3 sequence: CASSSYRGLGGYTF. CDR3 in DNA: TGTGCCAGCAGTTCTTACAGGGGTCTAGGTGGCTACACCTTC.

The chain recombines TRBV2 with TRBJ2-3; the D gene is possibly TRBD2 (6 bases). The germline V gene encodes CDR1 SNHLY and CDR2 FYNNEI. This CDR3 comprises 13 residues. Trimming left V 3 bases short and J 7 bases short, with 11 bases between. DNA of the CDR3: TGTGCCAGCAGTGAGGGACTGCCGCATACGCAGTATTTT. This encodes CASSEGLPHTQYF. Full variable domain (rest looked up from reference TRBV2 and TRBJ2-3): EPEVTQTPSHQVTQMGQEVILRCVPISNHLYFYWYRQILGQKVEFLVSFYNNEISEKSEIFDDQFSVERPDGSNFTLKIRSTKLEDSAMYFCASSEGLPHTQYFGPGTRLTVL.

The table lists this clone with a few counts. The genes are TRBV4-2 and TRBJ2-5; D might be TRBD2 (6 bases). V was cut by 0 bases and J by 3 bases, with 23 bases left in between. From germline, CDR1 is LGHNA and CDR2 YNFKEQ. The CDR3 is 19 amino acids. CDR3 loop: CASSQESYGSSWGEETQYF. CDR3 nucleotide sequence: TGTGCCAGCAGCCAAGAAAGCTACGGGTCCTCCTGGGGGGAAGAGACCCAGTACTTC.

This chain links TRBV27 with TRBJ2-3, with D possibly TRBD2 on 5 matching bases. The germline V gene encodes CDR1 MNHEY and CDR2 SMNVEV (reference sequence). The CDR3 loop spans 17 amino acids. V shed 0 bases and J shed 1 base, with 14 bases lying between them. CDR3 residues: CASSLSRTHTGTDTQYF. The CDR3, as DNA: TGTGCCAGCAGTTTATCCCGGACTCACACCGGCACAGATACGCAGTATTTT.

In nucleotides, the CDR3 is TGTGCCAGCAGCTTAGAGCCGAGCTCCTACGAGCAGTACTTC. Translated, it gives CASSLEPSSYEQYF. V is TRBV7-3 and J is TRBJ2-7; the D is unclear. V lost 2 bases and J 0 bases, leaving 8 bases between the germline ends. The CDR3 runs to 14 residues. Germline CDR1 and CDR2: SGHTA and FQGTGA.